These T cell receptor beta chains were read from a single sample in a study of cytomegalovirus exposure and HLA in healthy donors. Method: immunoSEQ multiplex PCR; TCRdb's copy keeps in-frame clones and lacks some. The sample yields under 150,000 clones, under 90% seen once. What was sequenced was PBMCs. These receptors were obtained from a woman aged 18-29 years in good health and CMV-seronegative. Each CDR3 is given with its conserved first and last residue. Each record gives: CDR3 protein, CDR3 DNA, clone size, V gene, J gene, D gene. A D gene is named only where the DNA matches it firmly. Not every row has a clone size; where given, it reads once, few, many or a size class.

CDR3aa: CASRATGIPEAFF
CDR3nt: TGTGCCAGCAGGGCAACAGGGATCCCTGAAGCTTTCTTT
abundance: .
v_gene: TRBV25-1
j_gene: TRBJ1-1
d_gene: .

CDR3aa: CASSGQTNTGELFF
CDR3nt: TGTGCCAGCAGTGGACAGACGAACACCGGGGAGCTGTTTTTT
abundance: .
v_gene: TRBV2
j_gene: TRBJ2-2
d_gene: .

CDR3aa: CASSLTDRATGELFF
CDR3nt: TGTGCCAGCAGCCTTACCGACAGGGCCACCGGGGAGCTGTTTTTT
abundance: .
v_gene: TRBV27
j_gene: TRBJ2-2
d_gene: TRBD1

CDR3aa: CASSIPQAGGNGYTF
CDR3nt: TGTGCCAGTAGTATTCCCCAGGCAGGGGGCAATGGCTACACCTTC
abundance: .
v_gene: TRBV19
j_gene: TRBJ1-2
d_gene: TRBD1

CDR3aa: CATSRRTGSWSPLHF
CDR3nt: TGTGCCACCAGCAGGAGGACAGGGAGTTGGTCACCCCTCCACTTT
abundance: .
v_gene: TRBV15
j_gene: TRBJ1-6
d_gene: TRBD1

CDR3aa: CASSQAHGQGDYGYTF
CDR3nt: TGTGCCAGCAGCCAAGCCCACGGACAGGGAGATTATGGCTACACCTTC
abundance: .
v_gene: TRBV4-2
j_gene: TRBJ1-2
d_gene: TRBD1

CDR3aa: CASSLEVQGSGANVLTF
CDR3nt: TGCGCCAGCAGCTTGGAGGTTCAGGGATCTGGGGCCAACGTCCTGACTTTC
abundance: few
v_gene: TRBV5-1
j_gene: TRBJ2-6
d_gene: .

CDR3aa: CASSLVGGPKAFF
CDR3nt: TGTGCCAGCAGCTTAGTAGGGGGCCCCAAGGCTTTCTTT
abundance: .
v_gene: TRBV11-2
j_gene: TRBJ1-1
d_gene: TRBD1

CDR3aa: CASSEEGMSIQYF
CDR3nt: TGCGCCAGCAGCGAGGAGGGAATGAGCATTCAGTACTTC
abundance: .
v_gene: TRBV5-1
j_gene: TRBJ2-4
d_gene: .

CDR3aa: CASSFQGAMNTEAFF
CDR3nt: TGTGCCAGCAGCTTTCAGGGGGCGATGAACACTGAAGCTTTCTTT
abundance: .
v_gene: TRBV11-3
j_gene: TRBJ1-1
d_gene: TRBD1

CDR3aa: CAEGRVRGYGYTF
CDR3nt: TGTGCAGAGGGGAGGGTTAGGGGCTATGGCTACACCTTC
abundance: .
v_gene: TRBV2
j_gene: TRBJ1-2
d_gene: .

CDR3aa: CASSPETGGPKNIQYF
CDR3nt: TGCGCCAGCAGCCCCGAGACAGGGGGCCCCAAAAACATTCAGTACTTC
abundance: .
v_gene: TRBV5-1
j_gene: TRBJ2-4
d_gene: TRBD1

CDR3aa: CASSVGLAGRSGELFF
CDR3nt: TGTGCCAGCAGCGTAGGACTAGCGGGAAGGTCAGGGGAGCTGTTTTTT
abundance: .
v_gene: TRBV9
j_gene: TRBJ2-2
d_gene: TRBD2

CDR3aa: CSVGSAGLETQYF
CDR3nt: TGCAGCGTTGGCTCAGCGGGGTTGGAGACCCAGTACTTC
abundance: few
v_gene: TRBV29-1
j_gene: TRBJ2-5
d_gene: TRBD2

CDR3aa: CASSTGGELSYNEQFF
CDR3nt: TGTGCCAGCAGCACAGGGGGGGAGTTGAGCTACAATGAGCAGTTCTTC
abundance: .
v_gene: TRBV7-2
j_gene: TRBJ2-1
d_gene: .

CDR3aa: CSAGDRLEAFF
CDR3nt: TGCAGTGCTGGGGACAGACTTGAAGCTTTCTTT
abundance: .
v_gene: TRBV20-1
j_gene: TRBJ1-1
d_gene: TRBD1

CDR3aa: CASSPLDRGSNQPQHF
CDR3nt: TGTGCCAGCAGTCCCCTAGACAGGGGGAGCAATCAGCCCCAGCATTTT
abundance: .
v_gene: TRBV27
j_gene: TRBJ1-5
d_gene: TRBD1

CDR3aa: CASSLQGLADNEQFF
CDR3nt: TGTGCCAGCAGCCTTCAGGGACTAGCGGATAATGAGCAGTTCTTC
abundance: .
v_gene: TRBV11-3
j_gene: TRBJ2-1
d_gene: TRBD2

CDR3aa: CASRRQGGGEKLFF
CDR3nt: TGTGCCAGCAGACGACAGGGAGGAGGTGAAAAACTGTTTTTT
abundance: .
v_gene: TRBV6-5
j_gene: TRBJ1-4
d_gene: TRBD1

CDR3aa: CASSQEVRGTEAFF
CDR3nt: TGCGCCAGCAGCCAAGAGGTTCGGGGGACTGAAGCTTTCTTT
abundance: .
v_gene: TRBV4-1
j_gene: TRBJ1-1
d_gene: .

CDR3aa: CSVDDGYTF
CDR3nt: TGCAGCGTTGACGATGGCTACACCTTC
abundance: .
v_gene: TRBV29-1
j_gene: TRBJ1-2
d_gene: .

CDR3aa: CSAPRGNEQFF
CDR3nt: TGCAGTGCCCCTAGAGGCAATGAGCAGTTCTTC
abundance: .
v_gene: TRBV20-1
j_gene: TRBJ2-1
d_gene: .

CDR3aa: CASSALAANEQFF
CDR3nt: TGTGCCAGCAGTGCGCTAGCGGCCAATGAGCAGTTCTTC
abundance: .
v_gene: TRBV6-1
j_gene: TRBJ2-1
d_gene: TRBD2

CDR3aa: CASSFLTGSTEAFF
CDR3nt: TGTGCCAGCAGCTTCCTGACAGGGAGCACTGAAGCTTTCTTT
abundance: .
v_gene: TRBV11-3
j_gene: TRBJ1-1
d_gene: TRBD1

CDR3aa: CASSVTGVGEKLFF
CDR3nt: TGTGCCAGCAGCGTAACAGGGGTTGGCGAAAAACTGTTTTTT
abundance: .
v_gene: TRBV13
j_gene: TRBJ1-4
d_gene: TRBD1

CDR3aa: CASSGNRGTKNIQYF
CDR3nt: TGTGCCAGCAGCGGGAACAGGGGAACCAAAAACATTCAGTACTTC
abundance: .
v_gene: TRBV28
j_gene: TRBJ2-4
d_gene: TRBD1

CDR3aa: CASSLGGQVTYNEQFF
CDR3nt: TGTGCCAGCAGCTTAGGAGGACAGGTCACCTACAATGAGCAGTTCTTC
abundance: once
v_gene: TRBV11-3
j_gene: TRBJ2-1
d_gene: TRBD1

CDR3aa: CASREGVSNEKLFF
CDR3nt: TGTGCCAGCCGGGAGGGGGTGTCTAATGAAAAACTGTTTTTT
abundance: .
v_gene: TRBV19
j_gene: TRBJ1-4
d_gene: .

CDR3aa: CSVVVSSGRTDTQYF
CDR3nt: TGCAGCGTTGTGGTCTCTAGCGGGAGGACAGATACGCAGTATTTT
abundance: .
v_gene: TRBV29-1
j_gene: TRBJ2-3
d_gene: TRBD2

CDR3aa: CATRRDINYGYTF
CDR3nt: TGTGCCACCAGACGAGACATTAACTATGGCTACACCTTC
abundance: .
v_gene: TRBV28
j_gene: TRBJ1-2
d_gene: .

CDR3aa: CASFFALSGTNTGELFF
CDR3nt: TGTGCCAGCTTTTTTGCCCTTAGCGGGACGAACACCGGGGAGCTGTTTTTT
abundance: .
v_gene: TRBV18
j_gene: TRBJ2-2
d_gene: TRBD2

CDR3aa: CASSRRRDWSSYNEQFF
CDR3nt: TGCGCCAGCAGCCGCCGAAGGGACTGGAGCTCCTACAATGAGCAGTTCTTC
abundance: .
v_gene: TRBV4-1
j_gene: TRBJ2-1
d_gene: .

CDR3aa: CASSQDPPSGSWADTQYF
CDR3nt: TGCGCCAGCAGCCAAGATCCGCCTAGCGGGAGTTGGGCAGATACGCAGTATTTT
abundance: .
v_gene: TRBV4-1
j_gene: TRBJ2-3
d_gene: TRBD2

CDR3aa: CATSIRGGQSTDTQYF
CDR3nt: TGTGCCACCAGCATAAGGGGGGGTCAGAGCACAGATACGCAGTATTTT
abundance: .
v_gene: TRBV15
j_gene: TRBJ2-3
d_gene: .

CDR3aa: CASSKPGGDFTGELFF
CDR3nt: TGTGCCAGCAGCAAGCCGGGAGGGGACTTCACCGGGGAGCTGTTTTTT
abundance: .
v_gene: TRBV5-6
j_gene: TRBJ2-2
d_gene: TRBD2

CDR3aa: CASSLKQGAYEQYF
CDR3nt: TGTGCCAGCAGCTTAAAACAGGGGGCCTACGAGCAGTACTTC
abundance: .
v_gene: TRBV5-4
j_gene: TRBJ2-7
d_gene: TRBD1

CDR3aa: CASSKSGQGKGETQYF
CDR3nt: TGTGCCAGCAGCAAGTCGGGACAGGGGAAAGGAGAGACCCAGTACTTC
abundance: .
v_gene: TRBV28
j_gene: TRBJ2-5
d_gene: TRBD1

CDR3aa: CSAAGDTQYF
CDR3nt: TGCAGTGCTGCCGGAGATACGCAGTATTTT
abundance: .
v_gene: TRBV20-1
j_gene: TRBJ2-3
d_gene: .

CDR3aa: CASSRISGTVYNEQFF
CDR3nt: TGCGCCAGCAGCAGAATTTCCGGGACAGTCTACAATGAGCAGTTCTTC
abundance: .
v_gene: TRBV5-1
j_gene: TRBJ2-1
d_gene: TRBD1

CDR3aa: CASSVKQGELFF
CDR3nt: TGTGCCAGCAGCGTAAAACAGGGGGAGCTGTTTTTT
abundance: .
v_gene: TRBV9
j_gene: TRBJ2-2
d_gene: .

CDR3aa: CASSLGATEAFF
CDR3nt: TGTGCCAGCAGCTTAGGGGCCACTGAAGCTTTCTTT
abundance: .
v_gene: TRBV13
j_gene: TRBJ1-1
d_gene: .

CDR3aa: CASKGQNSYEQYF
CDR3nt: TGTGCCAGCAAGGGACAGAACTCCTACGAGCAGTACTTC
abundance: .
v_gene: TRBV9
j_gene: TRBJ2-7
d_gene: TRBD1

CDR3aa: CASSPTSGSYNEQFF
CDR3nt: TGCGCCAGCAGCCCGACTAGCGGCTCCTACAATGAGCAGTTCTTC
abundance: .
v_gene: TRBV10-2
j_gene: TRBJ2-1
d_gene: TRBD2

CDR3aa: CASSYAGGLNTEAFF
CDR3nt: TGTGCCAGCAGTTACGCAGGAGGGTTGAACACTGAAGCTTTCTTT
abundance: .
v_gene: TRBV6-5
j_gene: TRBJ1-1
d_gene: .

CDR3aa: CASSLQGEREKLFF
CDR3nt: TGCGCCAGCAGCCTACAGGGGGAGAGGGAAAAACTGTTTTTT
abundance: few
v_gene: TRBV4-1
j_gene: TRBJ1-4
d_gene: TRBD1